A single sample gave rise to the 11 T cell receptor beta chains below, sequenced in a study of tumor-infiltrating lymphocytes in primary liver carcinoma. Co-extraction of RNA and DNA was performed on about 18-33 mg of unsorted bulk tissue. TCR beta cDNA was made from 400 to 600 ng total RNA with a constant-region primer. The TCR beta library was amplified through three nested multiplex PCR rounds in a modified ARM-PCR procedure. It was with TRBV1-TRBV30 forward primers and a C-beta reverse primer that the first two PCR rounds were run, at approximately 10 cycles each. TCRdb processed the multiplex PCR reads anew with MiXCR; each CDR3 protein has one entry. The table includes under 200,000 distinct CDR3 sequences, 85% detected once. Sequencing input: tumor tissue from primary liver carcinoma. These receptors were obtained from a man aged 35 to 55 with primary liver carcinoma and hepatitis B virus infection.

As regards this clonotype: The junction differs from germline at one of its ends, possibly a read error. The V and J genes are TRBV6-2 or TRBV6-3 and TRBJ2-1; D tentatively fits TRBD1 or TRBD2 (5 bases each). Looked up from germline, CDR1 is MNHEY and CDR2 is SVGEGT. The CDR3 has 16 amino acids. CDR3 bases: TGTGCCAGCAGTTACATGGGGACGTCCTCCTACAATGATCAGTTCTTC. This codes for CASSYMGTSSYNDQFF.

Remarks on this clonotype: This may stem from a read error, because a much larger clone lies one nucleotide away. The chain couples TRBV6-1 to TRBJ1-1, with a possible D match to TRBD1 (6 bases). V was shortened by 8 bases and J by 12 bases, with 28 bases between the two germline ends. This CDR3 region has 15 residues. Germline V lookup: CDR1 MNHNS, CDR2 SASEGT. CDR3 region: CASYMGARAVGVPFF. DNA for the CDR3: TGTGCCAGCTATATGGGGGCGCGTGCGGTTGGCGTACCTTTCTTT.

Notes on this clonotype: One junction end disagrees with the germline gene, perhaps due to a read error. V usage is TRBV11-3 and J usage is TRBJ2-1; TRBD2 aligns across 11 bases. The CDR3 has 16 residues. The germline V gene encodes CDR1 SGHNT and CDR2 YENEEA. The CDR3 sequence is CASSSGLAGDYNEQFF. The CDR3 DNA sequence: TGTGCTAGCAGCTCTGGACTAGCGGGTGACTACAATGAGCAGTTCTTC.

This clonotype was found a few times. Since the CDR3 does not end with the conserved phenylalanine or tryptophan, this likely comes from a read error. This CDR3 is CASSRTLVSLLHS. The CDR3, as DNA: TGTGCCAGCAGCCGGACACTAGTTTCACTCCTCCACTCT. This chain joins TRBV11-1 and TRBJ1-6, with TRBD1 as a possible D gene (5 bases). Germline-derived CDR1 and CDR2 are SGHAT and FQDESV (reference sequence). This CDR3 is 13 amino acids long.

Note on this clonotype: One end of the junction does not line up with germline, which may come from a read error. The chain joins TRBV4-3 to TRBJ2-7, with 8 positions matching TRBD2. Germline assignment: CDR1 LGHNA and CDR2 YSLEER. The CDR3 loop spans 15 amino acids. The CDR3 loop reads CASGQKRAGVYEQYF. CDR3 sequence (DNA): TGCGCCAGCGGCCAAAAGCGAGCGGGAGTCTACGAGCAGTACTTC.

As regards this clonotype: One end of the junction varies from germline; a read error may be responsible. The rearrangement links TRBV6-5 to TRBJ2-6; TRBD2 matches at 9 bases. The V gene's germline CDR1 is MNHEY and CDR2 SVGAGI. This CDR3 has 18 residues. The CDR3 DNA is TGTGCCAGCAATTACAATCCTAGCGGGAATACTGGGTCCAATGTCCTGACTTTC. Protein product: CASNYNPSGNTGSNVLTF.

Notes on this clonotype: At one of its ends the junction is not consistent with the germline gene, which may arise from a read error. The V call is TRBV12-3 or TRBV12-4, the J call TRBJ2-5; no firm D call. This CDR3 comprises 11 residues. The DNA for the CDR3 is TGTGGCAGCAGTAGGGAAGAGACCCACTACTTC. It is translated as CGSSREETHYF.

The chain carries TRBV6-1 and TRBJ2-1, with 7 bases aligning to TRBD2. Unmatched junction bases numbered 10, after V lost 4 bases and J lost 1 base. Germline V lookup: CDR1 MNHNS, CDR2 SASEGT. This CDR3 is 17 amino acids long. In DNA, the CDR3 is TGTGCCAGCAGTGGCGAAGGAGCGGGATCGTCCTACAATGAGCAGTTCTTC. Translating it yields CASSGEGAGSSYNEQFF.

About this clonotype: One end of the junction does not line up with germline, which may come from a read error. The chain carries TRBV5-5 and TRBJ2-3; D gene uncertain. The CDR3 is 14 residues long. Per the germline V gene, CDR1 is SGHKS and CDR2 is YYEKEE (reference sequence). CDR3 in amino acids: CAGSPTSTDDTHYF. The DNA for the CDR3 is TGTGCCGGCAGCCCCACCTCGACCGATGATACGCATTATTTT.

The gene calls are TRBV29-1 and TRBJ2-5; D is ambiguous. The germline gives CDR1 SQVTM, CDR2 ANQGSEA. The CDR3 has 11 residues. V was trimmed by 6 bases and J by 5 bases, leaving 10 bases between them. In nucleotides, the CDR3 is TGCAGCGTCACGCCGAGGGAGACCCAGTACTTC. This gives the protein CSVTPRETQYF.

Regarding this clonotype: Likely a read error: the CDR3 ends without its conserved phenylalanine or tryptophan. The chain employs TRBV29-1 and TRBJ1-1, with D hard to call. Germline lookup yields CDR1 SQVTM and CDR2 ANQGSEA. CDR3 length equals 14 residues. The CDR3 DNA reads as TGCAGCGTTGAACTTGGTCTCATGAAGACTGAAGCTTTCTAT. Its protein product is CSVELGLMKTEAFY.